One sample yielded the 10 T cell receptor beta chains listed below, sequenced in a study of blood T cell repertoires in COVID-19 (dated by TCRdb to the early 2020s). The method was the immunoSEQ multiplex PCR assay. TCRdb limited this immuneACCESS table to in-frame rearrangements with V and J called. A share of clones is missing; checked studies link under half to unresolved V genes, and the rest is unexplained. Counted in this sample were about 43,000 clones; 82% of them appeared once. In total, the top ten clones hold 23% of the sample. Sequencing was carried out using peripheral blood. The source of these receptors is a woman between 55 and 75 years old with acute or convalescent COVID-19.

The chain combines TRBV6-1 with TRBJ1-5; tentative D call: TRBD1 (6 bases). The length of the CDR3 is 15 residues. CDR1 and CDR2 from the germline V gene are MNHNS and SASEGT. V shed 1 base and J shed 3 bases, with 10 bases lying between them. CDR3 in DNA: TGTGCCAGCAGTGAAGTATGGGACATCAATCAGCCCCAGCATTTT. As protein: CASSEVWDINQPQHF.

The gene calls are TRBV7-9 and TRBJ1-2, with TRBD1 matching 9 bases. Germline lookup yields CDR1 SEHNR and CDR2 FQNEAQ (reference sequence). The CDR3 contains 15 residues. V was pared by 5 bases and J by 3 bases, with 7 bases of the junction left unmatched. The CDR3 loop is CASSKHRDRDYGYTF. CDR3 DNA: TGTGCCAGCAGCAAACATCGGGACAGGGACTATGGCTACACCTTC.

The V gene is TRBV6-5, the J gene TRBJ1-1, with a weak D call TRBD1 (6 bases). The V end lost 6 bases, the J end lost 0 bases, and 11 bases lay between the germline ends. In germline, CDR1 is MNHEY, CDR2 SVGAGI. CDR3 length: 14 residues. CDR3 sequence reads: CASRKGHVNTEAFF. The CDR3, as DNA: TGTGCCAGCAGAAAGGGACACGTGAACACTGAAGCTTTCTTT.

This chain links TRBV6-2 or TRBV6-3 with TRBJ2-1; D gene ambiguous. The CDR3 loop spans 16 amino acids. V was pared by 1 base and J by 0 bases, with 10 bases between. Germline-derived CDR1 and CDR2 are MNHEY and SVGEGT. In DNA form, the CDR3 reads TGTGCCAGCAGTTACTTTGACTGGAGCTCCTACAATGAGCAGTTCTTC. Translation gives CASSYFDWSSYNEQFF.

The rearrangement uses TRBV7-6 and TRBJ1-5; TRBD1 matches 9 bases. This CDR3 is built from 16 residues. V was clipped by 1 base and J by 3 bases; unmatched bases: 4. Germline CDR1 and CDR2: SGHVS and FNYEAQ. The CDR3 region has the DNA TGTGCCAGCAGCTTAGGGACAGGGGCTGCCAATCAGCCCCAGCATTTT. This sequence encodes CASSLGTGAANQPQHF.

The genes are TRBV2 and TRBJ2-2; D possibly corresponds to TRBD1 (6 bases). CDR1 is SNHLY and CDR2 is FYNNEI in the germline V gene. The CDR3 runs to 12 residues. The ends were cut back, 9 bases at V and 7 bases at J, with 12 bases in the middle. The CDR3 is CARNQDSGELFF. CDR3 DNA: TGTGCCAGGAACCAGGACAGCGGGGAGCTGTTTTTT.

This clone was observed a handful of times. The chain employs TRBV27 and TRBJ2-4; 7 nucleotides agree with TRBD1. The germline gives CDR1 MNHEY, CDR2 SMNVEV (reference sequence). V lost 5 bases, J lost 9 bases, and 13 bases stayed unmatched. The CDR3 has 15 residues. The CDR3 is CASSLGTDLRGIQYF. The CDR3 coding sequence is TGTGCCAGCAGTCTCGGGACAGATCTGAGGGGCATTCAGTACTTC.

The chain joins TRBV7-3 to TRBJ2-5, with a tentative D call TRBD2 (5 bases). Germline CDR1 and CDR2: SGHTA and FQGTGA. V was pared by 5 bases and J by 5 bases, with 12 bases between. This CDR3 contains 13 residues. The CDR3 spells CASSPRVGETQYF. The CDR3 DNA follows: TGTGCCAGCAGCCCGAGGGTTGGGGAGACCCAGTACTTC.

This chain connects TRBV2 to TRBJ2-7, with unresolved D. The CDR3 runs to 12 residues. CDR1 is SNHLY and CDR2 is FYNNEI in the germline V gene. Trimming pared 4 bases from V and 1 base from J, leaving 5 bases between. DNA for the CDR3: TGTGCCAGCAGTGGGCCATCCTACGAGCAGTACTTC. This sequence encodes CASSGPSYEQYF.

The gene calls are TRBV9 and TRBJ2-1; 7 nucleotides line up with TRBD2. The CDR3 runs to 13 residues. V was clipped by 7 bases and J by 2 bases; unmatched bases: 3. CDR1 and CDR2 (germline): SGDLS, YYNGEE. This CDR3 reads CASQSGAYNEQFF. The CDR3 coding sequence is TGTGCCAGCCAGAGCGGGGCCTACAATGAGCAGTTCTTC.